Below, 29 T cell receptor beta chains from the same sample are listed, as sequenced in a study of T cells after posttransplantation cyclophosphamide. Clones were sequenced by immunoSEQ multiplex PCR, and TCRdb holds only the in-frame ones, with some missing. The repertoire holds approximately 3,300 clones, with roughly 96% as singletons. Sequencing input: naive CD8+ T cells sorted from PBMCs. Receptor source: a woman aged 45-59 years in good health and a related stem cell transplant donor.

The rearrangement joins TRBV9 to TRBJ2-1; D is possibly TRBD2 (5 bases). V gave up 0 bases and J gave up 16 bases, with 14 bases separating them. The CDR3 length is 12 residues. Germline CDR1 reads SGDLS; CDR2 reads YYNGEE. DNA of the CDR3: TGTGCCAGCAGCGTAGGAGGGCACGAGCTTTTCTTC. Encoded protein: CASSVGGHELFF.

The rearrangement links TRBV5-4 to TRBJ2-1; D perhaps matches TRBD2 (6 bases). V was pared by 2 bases and J by 6 bases, with 12 bases between. CDR3 length: 14 residues. Germline CDR1 SGHNT, CDR2 YYREEE (reference sequence). CDR3 in amino acids: CASSFGREVNEQFF. As DNA, the CDR3 is TGTGCCAGCAGCTTCGGCAGGGAGGTCAATGAGCAGTTCTTC.

The chain uses TRBV5-1 and TRBJ1-1, with TRBD1 as a possible D gene (6 bases). V lost 0 bases and J 5 bases, leaving 11 bases between the germline ends. The length of the CDR3 is 14 residues. CDR1 and CDR2 (germline): SGHRS, YFSETQ. Written as DNA, the CDR3 is TGCGCCAGCAGCTTGGAAGCCAGGGGAACTGAAGCTTTCTTT. Translation gives CASSLEARGTEAFF.

Only one count was recorded for this clone. V is TRBV14 and J is TRBJ2-7; 13 bases align to TRBD2. CDR3 length: 19 amino acids. Losses at the gene ends were 4 bases for V and 5 bases for J; bases not matched to a gene: 17. Germline V gene lookup returns CDR1 SGHDN and CDR2 FVKESK. This chain's CDR3 is CASSLGVTSGRAMLNEQYF. The CDR3 DNA reads TGTGCCAGCAGCCTCGGGGTTACTAGCGGGAGGGCCATGCTAAACGAGCAGTACTTC.

The chain uses TRBV7-9 and TRBJ2-1, with D possibly being TRBD2 (6 bases). The CDR3 has 12 residues. Trimming stripped 8 bases from V and 10 bases from J, with 15 bases between. Germline CDR1 SEHNR, CDR2 FQNEAQ (reference sequence). The CDR3 region has the DNA TGTGCCAGCGGGCCGGGTGGGGGGGAGCAGTTCTTC. Translating gives CASGPGGGEQFF. Full variable domain (remainder filled in from reference TRBV7-9 and TRBJ2-1): DTGVSQNPRHKITKRGQNVTFRCDPISEHNRLYWYRQTLGQGPEFLTYFQNEAQLEKSRLLSDRFSAERPKGSFSTLEIQRTEQGDSAMYLCASGPGGGEQFFGPGTRLTVL.

This chain joins TRBV5-5 and TRBJ2-1, with 8 bases that match TRBD1. CDR1 and CDR2 (germline): SGHKS, YYEKEE (reference sequence). The CDR3 length is 14 residues. V gave up 4 bases and J gave up 7 bases; unmatched junction bases: 7. CDR3 in DNA: TGTGCCAGCAGCGTTTTTCAGGGGGCGAATGAGCAGTTCTTC. Translating it yields CASSVFQGANEQFF. Full variable domain (missing parts from reference TRBV5-5 and TRBJ2-1): DAGVTQSPTHLIKTRGQQVTLRCSPISGHKSVSWYQQVLGQGPQFIFQYYEKEERGRGNFPDRFSARQFPNYSSELNVNALLLGDSALYLCASSVFQGANEQFFGPGTRLTVL.

V and J are TRBV10-3 and TRBJ2-7, with a weak D call TRBD1 (5 bases). Deletions cut 10 bases from V and 7 bases from J, with 20 bases between. Per germline, CDR1 ENHRY and CDR2 SYGVKD. There are 13 residues in the CDR3. The DNA of the CDR3 is TGTGCCAGCGAGCCGGACACCACCCGGGAGCAGTACTTC. It codes for CASEPDTTREQYF.

CDR3 region: CASSPGPGGPYEQYF. The CDR3 coding sequence is TGTGCCAGCAGCCCAGGCCCCGGAGGACCCTACGAGCAGTACTTC. The V gene is TRBV9, the J gene TRBJ2-7, with D maybe TRBD2 (5 bases). Trimming cost V 4 bases and J 2 bases, with 16 bases left between them. The CDR3 is 15 residues long. Germline values: CDR1 SGDLS, CDR2 YYNGEE.

The sample holds one count of this clone. This rearrangement joins TRBV11-2 to TRBJ2-5, with 7 bases that match TRBD1. Germline V gene sequence: CDR1 SGHAT, CDR2 FQNNGV. V was pared by 3 bases and J by 5 bases, with 15 bases of the junction left unmatched. This CDR3 is 17 amino acids long. In DNA, the CDR3 is TGTGCCAGCAGCTTGAACCCCACGACAGGGCTTCAGGAGACCCAGTACTTC. It translates to CASSLNPTTGLQETQYF.

This clone was counted a single time. V gene TRBV11-3 combines with J gene TRBJ2-7, with TRBD1 matching 9 bases. Unmatched junction bases numbered 13, after V lost 0 bases and J lost 1 base. The CDR3 loop spans 19 amino acids. Looked up from germline, CDR1 is SGHNT and CDR2 is YENEEA. The CDR3 region has the DNA TGTGCCAGCAGCTTAGACCAGCGACAGGGGGAGTCGGGTTCCTACGAGCAGTACTTC. Protein product: CASSLDQRQGESGSYEQYF.

This clone appeared a single time. The V call is TRBV11-2, the J call TRBJ1-2, with TRBD1 as a possible D gene (5 bases). Trimming removed 1 base at V and 4 bases at J, with 10 bases between. CDR1 SGHAT and CDR2 FQNNGV come from the germline V gene. The CDR3 extends over 14 amino acids. This CDR3 reads CASSLGQGTYGYTF. In DNA form, the CDR3 reads TGTGCCAGCAGCTTAGGCCAGGGAACCTATGGCTACACCTTC.

This rearrangement joins TRBV4-1 to TRBJ2-3; D unresolved. The CDR3 totals 14 residues. V was shortened by 1 base and J by 1 base, with 6 bases between the two germline ends. CDR1 is MGHRA and CDR2 is YSYEKL in the germline V gene. The CDR3 DNA reads as TGCGCCAGCAGCCAAGTCCGTGGCACAGATACGCAGTATTTT. It encodes CASSQVRGTDTQYF.

CDR3 sequence: CASSWGQGNYGYTF. The CDR3 region has the DNA TGTGCCAGCAGCTGGGGGCAGGGGAACTATGGCTACACCTTC. The V call is TRBV5-8, the J call TRBJ1-2, with D possibly being TRBD1 (6 bases). Looked up from germline, CDR1 is SGHTS and CDR2 is YDEGEE. The germline V and J ends were trimmed by 3 bases and 2 bases, with 11 bases remaining between them. The CDR3 totals 14 residues.

The chain couples TRBV18 to TRBJ2-3, with 10 bases lining up with TRBD2. The CDR3 covers 16 residues. CDR1 and CDR2 (germline): KGHSH, LQKENI. J was trimmed by 3 bases and V by 4 bases; bases with no gene match: 7. In DNA, the CDR3 is TGTGCCAGCTCACTTGGGTCGACTAGCGGGACAGATACGCAGTATTTT. Its translation: CASSLGSTSGTDTQYF.

The chain employs TRBV7-3 and TRBJ2-2; maybe TRBD1 (6 bases). The ends were cut back, 5 bases at V and 8 bases at J, with 15 bases in the middle. Germline V CDR1 and CDR2: SGHTA, FQGTGA. The CDR3 is made up of 14 amino acids. The CDR3 is CASSPDSRPGELFF. DNA of the CDR3: TGTGCCAGCAGCCCGGACAGCCGACCTGGGGAGCTGTTTTTT. Combining the CDR3 with reference TRBV7-3 and TRBJ2-2 gives the whole variable domain GAGVSQTPSNKVTEKGKYVELRCDPISGHTALYWYRQSLGQGPEFLIYFQGTGAADDSGLPNDRFFAVRPEGSVSTLKIQRTERGDSAVYLCASSPDSRPGELFFGEGSRLTVL.

The rearrangement uses TRBV6-6 and TRBJ1-1; no definite D call. This CDR3 has 12 amino acids. Trimming pared 7 bases from V and 0 bases from J, leaving 6 bases between. Germline values: CDR1 MNHNY, CDR2 SVGAGI (reference sequence). DNA for the CDR3: TGTGCCAGCACACAACTGAACACTGAAGCTTTCTTT. Protein product: CASTQLNTEAFF.

CDR3 sequence reads: CASTAFTGGAGYTF. The CDR3 nucleotides are TGTGCCAGCACCGCCTTTACAGGGGGCGCAGGCTACACCTTC. V gene TRBV27 combines with J gene TRBJ1-2; 9 nucleotides line up with TRBD1. Germline CDR1 and CDR2: MNHEY and SMNVEV (reference sequence). Germline trimming cut 7 bases from V and 8 bases from J; bases unmatched to any gene: 11. The CDR3 is made up of 14 amino acids.

The J gene is TRBJ2-1, the V gene TRBV2; 7 nucleotides agree with TRBD2. Trimming took 6 bases from V and 6 from J; bases not matched to a gene: 11. The germline V gene has CDR1 SNHLY and CDR2 FYNNEI. This CDR3 has 15 amino acids. CDR3 sequence: CASRGMGGSPNEQFF. In DNA, the CDR3 is TGTGCCAGCAGGGGGATGGGCGGGAGCCCCAATGAGCAGTTCTTC.

This chain uses TRBV27 with TRBJ2-7; 10 nucleotides align to TRBD2. J was trimmed by 4 bases and V by 4 bases; bases with no gene match: 13. The CDR3 runs to 17 residues. Per germline, CDR1 MNHEY and CDR2 SMNVEV (reference sequence). The CDR3 DNA sequence: TGTGCCAGCAGTTCCCCTAGGGCTAGCGGGAGTGCGTACGAGCAGTACTTC. Its translation is CASSSPRASGSAYEQYF.

This chain joins TRBV5-4 and TRBJ2-3; TRBD2 matches 11 bases. This CDR3 has 15 residues. The J segment lost 2 bases and the V segment lost 4 bases, leaving 3 bases of the junction unmatched. The germline gives CDR1 SGHNT, CDR2 YYREEE (reference sequence). CDR3 sequence: CASSRTSGSTDTQYF. The CDR3 DNA reads TGTGCCAGCAGCCGGACTAGCGGGTCCACAGATACGCAGTATTTT.

V is TRBV27 and J is TRBJ1-2; 8 bases align to TRBD1. V lost 4 bases, J lost 8 bases, and 6 bases stayed unmatched. The germline CDR1 and CDR2 sequences are MNHEY and SMNVEV (reference sequence). This CDR3 is 13 amino acids long. The CDR3 DNA reads TGTGCCAGCAGTTACAGGGGGAATCAAGGCTACACCTTC. Translation gives CASSYRGNQGYTF.

The V and J genes are TRBV4-2 and TRBJ1-1, with D perhaps TRBD1 (5 bases). The CDR3 covers 15 residues. The V and J ends lost 0 bases and 6 bases respectively, with 14 bases between them. Germline V gives CDR1 LGHNA, CDR2 YNFKEQ. This CDR3 reads CASSQDGGVGAEAFF. CDR3 coding DNA: TGTGCCAGCAGCCAAGACGGGGGGGTAGGGGCTGAAGCTTTCTTT.

The rearrangement uses TRBV29-1 and TRBJ2-7, with 9 positions matching TRBD2. V was clipped by 5 bases and J by 3 bases; unmatched bases: 5. The CDR3 has 13 residues. The germline V gene has CDR1 SQVTM and CDR2 ANQGSEA. The CDR3, as DNA: TGCAGCGTTCTGACTAGCGGTATCTACGAGCAGTACTTC. Translated, it gives CSVLTSGIYEQYF.

The V gene is TRBV27, the J gene TRBJ2-1; 9 bases are a match to TRBD1. Germline trimming cut 0 bases from V and 4 bases from J; bases unmatched to any gene: 4. From germline, CDR1 is MNHEY and CDR2 SMNVEV (reference sequence). CDR3 size: 16 residues. The CDR3 protein is CASSLSPGTGYNEQFF. The CDR3, as DNA: TGTGCCAGCAGTTTATCGCCCGGGACAGGGTACAATGAGCAGTTCTTC.

V usage is TRBV7-9 and J usage is TRBJ2-3; unclear D gene. The CDR3 runs to 15 residues. The V gene lost 5 bases and the J gene lost 2 bases, with 14 bases spanning the gap. The V gene's germline CDR1 is SEHNR and CDR2 FQNEAQ (reference sequence). The CDR3 DNA follows: TGTGCCAGCAGCCTTCCTGACTTCTTCACAGATACGCAGTATTTT. Translating it yields CASSLPDFFTDTQYF.

V and J are TRBV12-5 and TRBJ2-1; 9 bases map to TRBD2. Germline trimming cut 3 bases from V and 5 bases from J; bases unmatched to any gene: 5. Germline V gene sequence: CDR1 LGHNT, CDR2 FRNRAP. This CDR3 has 15 residues. The DNA for the CDR3 is TGTGCTAGTGGTTTTAATAGCGGGGGTAACAATGAGCAGTTCTTC. Translated, it gives CASGFNSGGNNEQFF.

The chain has TRBV25-1 and TRBJ2-3; perhaps TRBD2 as D (6 bases). The length of the CDR3 is 18 residues. V lost 3 bases to trimming and J lost 4 bases, with 23 bases between them. Germline V gives CDR1 MGHDK, CDR2 SYGVNS. CDR3: CASSDPPVGAGKADTQYF. The CDR3 DNA reads TGTGCCAGCAGTGACCCCCCCGTCGGGGCGGGGAAGGCAGATACGCAGTATTTT.

V usage is TRBV23-1 and J usage is TRBJ2-1; the match to TRBD2 covers 8 bases. TRBV23-1 belongs to the ORF category, with a function that is uncertain. The CDR3 sequence is 16 residues long. Germline trimming cut 2 bases from V and 4 bases from J; bases unmatched to any gene: 7. For the CDR3, the DNA is TGCGCCAGCAGTCAAATGGACGGGAGGGGTTACAATGAGCAGTTCTTC. This gives the protein CASSQMDGRGYNEQFF.

The chain's CDR3 is CASSQVTEQETQYF. The CDR3 DNA is TGTGCCAGCAGCCAAGTCACAGAGCAAGAGACCCAGTACTTC. V gene TRBV14 combines with J gene TRBJ2-5; D uncertain. The V and J ends lost 1 base and 2 bases respectively, with 8 bases between them. Germline loops: CDR1 SGHDN, CDR2 FVKESK. The CDR3 has 14 residues.